The T cell receptor beta chain described here comes from a study of T cell responses to AZD1222 COVID-19 vaccine. The ends were cut back, 6 bases at V and 2 bases at J, with 13 bases in the middle. From germline, CDR1 is SNHLY and CDR2 FYNNEI. The CDR3 runs to 14 residues. Clones were sequenced by immunoSEQ multiplex PCR, and TCRdb holds only the in-frame ones, with some missing. The data show over 100,000 clones, about 88% seen once. The receptor comes from an adult in good health. The starting material was peripheral blood, obtained on day 0 of AZD1222 vaccination. The rearrangement links TRBV2 to TRBJ1-1, with TRBD1 as a possible D gene (6 bases). CDR3 coding DNA: TGTGCCAGCAGCCTAAGGGGGGGCAACACTGAAGCTTTCTTT. Amino acids: CASSLRGGNTEAFF.